These 11 T cell receptor beta chains originate from one sample sequenced in a study of identical twins. A single record per CDR3 protein comes from TCRdb applying MiXCR to the 5' RACE reads. The table lists 550,000 to 700,000 distinct CDR3 sequences, 21% of them singletons, with around 4.4% in the top ten. This sample also appeared in a second study, on T cells expressing NK-cell markers.

Sequencing was carried out using PBMCs. The receptors were sampled from a woman between 18 and 29 years old in good health.

This clonotype occurred a few times. This chain connects TRBV27 to TRBJ2-1; 11 nucleotides match TRBD1. The CDR3 is 15 residues long. Trimming took 7 bases from V and 5 from J; bases not matched to a gene: 7. Germline V gene lookup returns CDR1 MNHEY and CDR2 SMNVEV (reference sequence). The CDR3 protein is CASKTGTGGNNEQFF. The CDR3 DNA follows: TGTGCCAGCAAAACCGGGACAGGGGGAAACAATGAGCAGTTCTTC.

The chain has TRBV3-1 and TRBJ2-1; TRBD2 aligns across 11 bases. This CDR3 is 19 amino acids long. Per germline, CDR1 LGHDT and CDR2 YNNKEL (reference sequence). The V gene end was trimmed by 3 bases and the J gene end by 0 bases; junction bases not matched to a gene: 10. The CDR3 protein is CASSQTSGKVGSSYNEQFF. The CDR3 DNA follows: TGTGCCAGCAGCCAGACTAGCGGGAAGGTCGGATCCTCCTACAATGAGCAGTTCTTC.

The sample holds many counts of this clonotype. The V call is TRBV12-3 or TRBV12-4, the J call TRBJ1-1, with D perhaps TRBD1 (6 bases). The CDR3 extends over 11 amino acids. The V gene lost 6 bases and the J gene lost 6 bases, with 8 bases spanning the gap. CDR3 in amino acids: CASSRGSEAFF. CDR3 in DNA: TGTGCCAGCAGCAGGGGATCTGAAGCTTTCTTT.

This clonotype occurred many times. The genes are TRBV9 and TRBJ2-3, with D unresolved. The CDR3 runs 14 residues. V shed 6 bases and J shed 0 bases, with 11 bases lying between them. Germline CDR1 SGDLS, CDR2 YYNGEE. The CDR3 is CASTLLSSTDTQYF. CDR3 nucleotides: TGTGCCAGCACCCTCCTCTCTAGCACAGATACGCAGTATTTT.

A few counts support this clonotype. The chain has TRBV20-1 and TRBJ2-3; 9 bases match TRBD2. This CDR3 contains 14 residues. V lost 6 bases, J lost 8 bases, and 12 bases stayed unmatched. Germline V gene data show CDR1 as DFQATT and CDR2 as SNEGSKA (reference sequence). The CDR3 is CSAPTREGPGTQYF. The CDR3 nucleotides read TGCAGTGCCCCGACGCGGGAGGGCCCGGGTACGCAGTATTTT.

This clonotype appeared many times. V gene TRBV5-1 combines with J gene TRBJ2-1, with D possibly TRBD1 on 6 matching bases. The CDR3 contains 15 residues. The V gene's germline CDR1 is SGHRS and CDR2 YFSETQ. The germline V and J ends were trimmed by 4 bases and 0 bases, with 11 bases remaining between them. CDR3 bases: TGCGCCAGCAGCCCAGGGGATCCCTCCTACAATGAGCAGTTCTTC. This sequence encodes CASSPGDPSYNEQFF. Variable domain in full (rest from reference TRBV5-1 and TRBJ2-1): KAGVTQTPRYLIKTRGQQVTLSCSPISGHRSVSWYQQTPGQGLQFLFEYFSETQRNKGNFPGRFSGRQFSNSRSEMNVSTLELGDSALYLCASSPGDPSYNEQFFGPGTRLTVL.

The chain recombines TRBV20-1 with TRBJ1-1; D gene uncertain. V was shortened by 1 base and J by 2 bases, with 8 bases between the two germline ends. The CDR3 consists of 13 residues. CDR1 and CDR2 (germline): DFQATT, SNEGSKA (reference sequence). The DNA of the CDR3 is TGCAGTGCTAGAGGGTCGTCTAACACTGAAGCTTTCTTT. Residues: CSARGSSNTEAFF.

CDR3 protein: CASSDGQAYGYTF. For the CDR3, the DNA is TGTGCCAGCAGCGATGGACAGGCCTATGGCTACACCTTC. V gene TRBV9 combines with J gene TRBJ1-2, with 7 bases that match TRBD1. There are 13 residues in the CDR3. Germline-derived CDR1 and CDR2 are SGDLS and YYNGEE. The trim removed 3 bases at V and 4 bases at J, leaving 3 bases unmatched.

In its sample, this clonotype was seen a few times. This chain joins TRBV10-3 and TRBJ2-7; D assignment may be TRBD1 or TRBD2 (6 bases each). The CDR3 contains 13 residues. Per the germline V gene, CDR1 is ENHRY and CDR2 is SYGVKD. The ends were cut back, 6 bases at V and 0 bases at J, with 9 bases in the middle. The chain's CDR3 is CAIREGDSYEQYF. CDR3 coding DNA: TGTGCCATCAGGGAGGGGGACTCCTACGAGCAGTACTTC.

This clonotype was recorded at least ten times. The chain combines TRBV7-2 with TRBJ2-7; the match to TRBD2 covers 7 bases. The CDR3 covers 15 residues. V gave up 2 bases and J gave up 2 bases; unmatched junction bases: 6. The V gene's germline CDR1 is SGHTA and CDR2 FQGNSA. DNA for the CDR3: TGTGCCAGCAGCTTACAAGCGGGGCCGACCTACGAGCAGTACTTC. Translation: CASSLQAGPTYEQYF.

There are many counts of this clonotype. V usage is TRBV7-9 and J usage is TRBJ1-1; D unresolved. Trimming cost V 7 bases and J 0 bases, with 6 bases left between them. The CDR3 is made up of 12 amino acids. The V gene's germline CDR1 is SEHNR and CDR2 FQNEAQ (reference sequence). The CDR3 DNA follows: TGTGCCAGCACCTTTTTGAACACTGAAGCTTTCTTT. Translated, it gives CASTFLNTEAFF.